This T cell receptor beta chain originates from a study of OX40 agonist ivuxolimab in advanced cancers. For the wider study: Ivuxolimab, which targeted the costimulatory receptor OX40 (CD134), was an agonistic, fully human IgG2 monoclonal antibody. Intravenous ivuxolimab was administered to patients every 2 weeks at six dose levels: 0.01, 0.1, 0.3, 1.5, 3 and 10 mg/kg. Of the roughly 54 patients in dose escalation, about 20 had hepatocellular carcinoma, approximately 15 had melanoma, 9 had renal cell carcinoma and 9 had head and neck cancer. The dose-escalation cohort was around 83% male with a mean age of about 65 years, ranging from roughly 20 to 80. Prior anti-PD-1, anti-PD-L1 or anti-CTLA-4 therapy was permitted, and checkpoint inhibitors had been received by roughly two fifths of dose-escalation patients. Partial responses occurred in three dose-escalation patients: two with cutaneous melanoma and one with hepatocellular carcinoma. The point of sequencing TCRbeta in the periphery was to test whether ivuxolimab changed TCR sequence diversity and drove clonal T-cell expansion. The monotherapy dose-escalation portion (N ≈ 56 patients) of the phase I ivuxolimab trial is reported in the paper. Results and caveats for the whole study, not just this receptor: The antigen specificity of the peripheral T cells that underwent clonal expansion was not determined. Low levels of normalized T-cell clonal expansion were also shown by some nonresponding patients. In the 0.1-3.0 mg/kg groups, partial responders had among the lowest normalized peripheral clonal expansion, particularly in CD8+ T cells. After ivuxolimab, more expanded clones were found on average in CD8+ T cells than in CD4+ T cells. Clonal expansion of both CD4+ and CD8+ blood T cells was observed from baseline to week 6 at doses 0.1 to 3.0 mg/kg.

The CDR3 contains 13 residues, cysteine and phenylalanine counted. The read is trimmed to its CDR3 DNA, 39 bases read in frame from base 1. V is pared back by 6 bases and J by 6 bases, with 12 bases lying between the germline termini. The germline V gene provides CDR1 MDHEN and CDR2 SYDVKM. Genomic DNA was extracted from sorted cells for sequencing of the TCRbeta CDR3 region. The immunoSEQ Assay was used for sequencing of TCRbeta CDR3 regions. Not all clones reach the TCRdb copy of this immuneACCESS table, which keeps in-frame sequences only. Checked studies attribute under half of the gap to unresolved V genes and leave the rest unexplained. The sample table records about 50,000 clones; around 93% of these occur just once. The biggest ten clones account for about 24% of the sample. As concerns this clone: The clone's antigen remains unknown. No much larger clone exists at a distance of one base, and base qualities are not known.

The trial excluded patients who had a history of autoimmune disease or were on systemic immunosuppression. Peripheral blood for TCR sequencing was collected from all dose cohorts at baseline, on cycle 4 day 1, and on cycle 7 day 1. The samples were drawn from a first-in-human, open-label, multicenter phase I dose-escalation trial of ivuxolimab. Adults with locally advanced or metastatic melanoma, renal cell, hepatocellular, or head and neck squamous cell carcinoma were enrolled in the trial. CD4+ and CD8+ T cells were sorted separately from peripheral blood before TCR sequencing. Sample: CD4+ or CD8+ T cells sorted from blood, taken in a trial of the OX40 agonist ivuxolimab. The TCR comes from an adult with an advanced solid tumor such as melanoma, head and neck, liver or kidney cancer. The V and J genes are TRBV28 and TRBJ2-4; the D gene is perhaps TRBD2, on 5 matching bases. The CDR3 has the sequence CASRLEGRNIQYF. The DNA sequence is TGTGCCAGCAGACTCGAGGGTAGAAACATTCAGTACTTC.